This entry lists 32 T cell receptor beta chains sequenced from one sample in a study of blood T cell repertoires in COVID-19. The repertoire was sequenced with immunoSEQ multiplex PCR; TCRdb's copy has only in-frame clones and lacks some. The profile shows under 150,000 clones, about 82% of them singletons. Input material: PBMCs or T cells enriched from blood (not recorded which). Receptor source: a woman between 40 and 50 years old who had recovered from COVID-19.

The chain uses TRBV2 and TRBJ2-3; tentative D call: TRBD2 (6 bases). CDR3 length: 15 amino acids. V was clipped by 7 bases and J by 0 bases, with 14 bases between them. Germline CDR1 SNHLY, CDR2 FYNNEI. The DNA for the CDR3 is TGTGCCAGCAACTACGGGGGAGCTAGCACAGATACGCAGTATTTT. Protein sequence: CASNYGGASTDTQYF.

The CDR3 region has the DNA TGTGCCTGGAGACTCGGACTAGCAGACTATTACGAGCAGTACTTC. This gives the protein CAWRLGLADYYEQYF. This chain joins TRBV30 and TRBJ2-7; 8 positions match TRBD2. CDR1 is GTSNPN and CDR2 is SVGIG in the germline V gene (reference sequence). This CDR3 has 15 amino acids. The J segment lost 4 bases and the V segment lost 3 bases, leaving 11 bases of the junction unmatched.

This chain joins TRBV7-9 and TRBJ2-7; D unresolved. The germline gives CDR1 SEHNR, CDR2 FQNEAQ (reference sequence). The CDR3 has 12 amino acids. V was trimmed by 1 base and J by 6 bases, leaving 7 bases between them. The CDR3 DNA is TGTGCCAGCAGCTTAGGGGCATTCGAGCAGTACTTC. This sequence encodes CASSLGAFEQYF.

The V and J genes are TRBV5-1 and TRBJ2-1; TRBD2 aligns across 14 bases. V was pared by 5 bases and J by 6 bases, with 4 bases of the junction left unmatched. The V gene's germline CDR1 is SGHRS and CDR2 YFSETQ. CDR3 length: 15 residues. The CDR3: CASRPTSGRVNEQFF. CDR3 bases: TGCGCCAGCAGGCCGACTAGCGGGAGGGTCAATGAGCAGTTCTTC.

The V call is TRBV7-6, the J call TRBJ2-5; 10 nucleotides match TRBD2. Germline CDR1 reads SGHVS; CDR2 reads FNYEAQ. Losses at the gene ends were 2 bases for V and 5 bases for J; bases not matched to a gene: 5. The CDR3 is 15 amino acids. CDR3 DNA: TGTGCCAGCAGCTTAAGCGGGAGGGCCCAGGAGACCCAGTACTTC. This codes for CASSLSGRAQETQYF. The full variable domain, with the rest looked up from reference TRBV7-6 and TRBJ2-5, is GAGVSQSPRYKVTKRGQDVALRCDPISGHVSLYWYRQALGQGPEFLTYFNYEAQQDKSGLPNDRFSAERPEGSISTLTIQRTEQRDSAMYRCASSLSGRAQETQYFGPGTRLLVL.

The J gene is TRBJ1-5, the V gene TRBV5-8, with D maybe TRBD1 (5 bases). V was pared by 4 bases and J by 4 bases, with 12 bases between. CDR1 is SGHTS and CDR2 is YDEGEE in the germline V gene. The CDR3 has 14 amino acids. CDR3 protein: CASSVDSLNQPQHF. CDR3 DNA: TGTGCCAGCAGCGTAGACAGCCTAAATCAGCCCCAGCATTTT.

The rearrangement uses TRBV2 and TRBJ2-1; D is unresolved. V was pared by 0 bases and J by 7 bases, with 13 bases between. The germline V gene has CDR1 SNHLY and CDR2 FYNNEI. The CDR3 consists of 15 residues. CDR3 protein: CASSEAREVLNEQFF. As DNA, the CDR3 is TGTGCCAGCAGTGAAGCGCGAGAAGTGTTAAATGAGCAGTTCTTC.

The gene calls are TRBV6-5 and TRBJ2-2; D remains unclear. There are 15 residues in the CDR3. Per germline, CDR1 MNHEY and CDR2 SVGAGI. Trimming stripped 5 bases from V and 2 bases from J, with 12 bases between. This chain's CDR3 is CASSPSGSNTGELFF. The CDR3 DNA follows: TGTGCCAGCAGTCCGTCGGGTTCTAACACCGGGGAGCTGTTTTTT.

This clone showed up just once. The chain combines TRBV2 with TRBJ1-3; D gene unclear. This CDR3 has 13 amino acids. V was clipped by 6 bases and J by 0 bases, with 6 bases between them. The germline CDR1 and CDR2 sequences are SNHLY and FYNNEI. Here the CDR3 reads CASRQDSGNTIYF. The CDR3, as DNA: TGTGCCAGCAGGCAGGACTCTGGAAACACCATATATTTT.

The chain has TRBV19 and TRBJ1-3; perhaps TRBD1 as D (5 bases). Germline CDR1 is LNHDA and CDR2 is SQIVND (reference sequence). The germline V and J ends were trimmed by 7 bases and 3 bases, with 10 bases remaining between them. This CDR3 contains 13 residues. This CDR3 is CASTPGGGNTIYF. The CDR3 nucleotides are TGTGCCAGTACCCCGGGGGGTGGAAACACCATATATTTT.

About this clone itself: The sample holds other DNA sequences that translate to the same CDR3. CDR3 bases: TGTGCCAGCAGCCCAGACACCCAAGAGACCCAGTACTTC. This encodes CASSPDTQETQYF. This chain uses TRBV6-5 with TRBJ2-5; no definite D call. V was clipped by 6 bases and J by 1 base, with 9 bases between them. The CDR3 totals 13 residues. Germline assignment: CDR1 MNHEY and CDR2 SVGAGI.

V and J are TRBV10-3 and TRBJ1-5; TRBD1 matches 8 bases. This CDR3 region has 14 residues. The junction had 5 bases not matched to a gene; V was cut back by 3 bases and J by 7 bases. Germline assignment: CDR1 ENHRY and CDR2 SYGVKD. For the CDR3, the DNA is TGTGCCATCAGTGAAGGGACAGGTTGGCAGCCCCAGCATTTT. Protein sequence: CAISEGTGWQPQHF.

The chain employs TRBV9 and TRBJ1-6, with D possibly TRBD1 on 5 matching bases. V dropped 0 bases and J dropped 12 bases, with 7 bases sitting between them. Germline lookup yields CDR1 SGDLS and CDR2 YYNGEE. The CDR3 extends over 12 amino acids. CDR3 coding DNA: TGTGCCAGCAGCGTAGGCAGGGAACCCCTCCACTTT. Translation gives CASSVGREPLHF.

This clone has a single count. The V gene is TRBV19, the J gene TRBJ1-5; 10 bases map to TRBD1. Germline V CDR1 and CDR2: LNHDA, SQIVND (reference sequence). The CDR3 loop spans 16 amino acids. The V and J ends lost 4 bases and 6 bases, in that order; junction bases with no gene match: 9. In DNA form, the CDR3 reads TGTGCCAGTAGTAGTCGACAGGGGGCTACTGGTCAGCCCCAGCATTTT. Residues: CASSSRQGATGQPQHF. The full variable domain, in which reference TRBV19 and TRBJ1-5 provide the parts outside the CDR3, is DGGITQSPKYLFRKEGQNVTLSCEQNLNHDAMYWYRQDPGQGLRLIYYSQIVNDFQKGDIAEGYSVSREKKESFPLTVTSAQKNPTAFYLCASSSRQGATGQPQHFGDGTRLSIL.

The V and J genes are TRBV9 and TRBJ2-1, with TRBD1 identical over 9 bases. With V trimmed by 5 bases and J by 8 bases, 11 bases remained unmatched. The CDR3 has 15 residues. Germline CDR1 reads SGDLS; CDR2 reads YYNGEE. CDR3 sequence: CASRQSGQGGDEQFF. CDR3 coding DNA: TGTGCCAGCAGACAGTCGGGACAGGGTGGTGATGAGCAGTTCTTC.

The J gene is TRBJ1-5, the V gene TRBV27; the match to TRBD1 covers 8 bases. Germline CDR1 MNHEY, CDR2 SMNVEV (reference sequence). The CDR3 runs to 13 residues. V lost 10 bases to trimming and J lost 4 bases; unmatched junction nucleotides: 6. The CDR3 nucleotides are TGTGCCACCGGGGACAGGACTAATCAGCCCCAGCATTTT. Protein sequence: CATGDRTNQPQHF.

The rearrangement joins TRBV7-8 to TRBJ1-2, with TRBD1 matching over 7 bases. The V gene end was trimmed by 5 bases and the J gene end by 0 bases; junction bases not matched to a gene: 6. Looked up from germline, CDR1 is SGHVS and CDR2 is FQNEAQ. There are 15 residues in the CDR3. CDR3 DNA sequence: TGTGCCAGCAGCCTTGACAGGGTTTCTAACTATGGCTACACCTTC. Its translation is CASSLDRVSNYGYTF.

The chain joins TRBV2 to TRBJ2-2, with 14 bases aligning to TRBD2. Germline assignment: CDR1 SNHLY and CDR2 FYNNEI. V dropped 5 bases and J dropped 4; count of bases not matched to a gene: 6. The CDR3 sequence is 17 residues long. The DNA of the CDR3 is TGTGCCAGCAGTAAGACTAGCGGGGGGGCTGGCACCGGGGAGCTGTTTTTT. This gives the protein CASSKTSGGAGTGELFF.

This chain links TRBV7-9 with TRBJ1-4, with D perhaps TRBD1 (5 bases). Germline CDR1 is SEHNR and CDR2 is FQNEAQ (reference sequence). The CDR3 covers 14 residues. V dropped 7 bases and J dropped 8 bases, with 17 bases sitting between them. The CDR3 DNA is TGTGCCAGCACGGGGGTAGGGGCGGGAGAAAAACTGTTTTTT. It encodes CASTGVGAGEKLFF. The whole variable domain, remainder taken from reference TRBV7-9 and TRBJ1-4, is DTGVSQNPRHKITKRGQNVTFRCDPISEHNRLYWYRQTLGQGPEFLTYFQNEAQLEKSRLLSDRFSAERPKGSFSTLEIQRTEQGDSAMYLCASTGVGAGEKLFFGSGTQLSVL.

The rearrangement uses TRBV23-1 and TRBJ2-1; 9 bases map to TRBD1. TRBV23-1 is an ORF, with its function uncertain. V lost 4 bases and J lost 5; bases outside the gene matches: 9. The CDR3 length is 16 residues. CDR3 bases: TGCGCCAGCAGTCCGCTGGGACAGGGATCCCACAATGAGCAGTTCTTC. Protein sequence: CASSPLGQGSHNEQFF.

The DNA of the CDR3 is TGTGCCAGCAGCTTAGTGGACACAAATGGCTACACCTTC. It encodes CASSLVDTNGYTF. The chain joins TRBV7-8 to TRBJ1-2; TRBD1 might be the D (5 bases). CDR3 length equals 13 residues. V was shortened by 1 base and J by 6 bases, with 9 bases between the two germline ends. Germline V gene data show CDR1 as SGHVS and CDR2 as FQNEAQ.

This sequence joins TRBV3-1 (or the pseudogene TRBV3-2) and TRBJ2-5, with a tentative D call TRBD2 (5 bases). Per the germline V gene, CDR1 is LGHDT and CDR2 is YNNKEL (reference sequence). Trimming shortened V by 0 bases and J by 1 base, and 12 bases separated the two germline ends. The CDR3 extends over 16 amino acids. The CDR3 spells CASSQDHVSAQETQYF. DNA for the CDR3: TGTGCCAGCAGCCAAGATCACGTTAGCGCCCAAGAGACCCAGTACTTC.

The V call is TRBV4-1, the J call TRBJ2-6, with unresolved D. V lost 5 bases and J lost 4, with 3 bases in between. This CDR3 has 12 residues. Germline CDR1 MGHRA, CDR2 YSYEKL. CDR3 sequence: CASSTGANVLTF. CDR3 bases: TGCGCCAGCAGCACAGGGGCCAACGTCCTGACTTTC.

This chain uses TRBV4-1 with TRBJ1-4, with 10 bases identical to TRBD1. The CDR3 totals 15 residues. The V gene's germline CDR1 is MGHRA and CDR2 YSYEKL. V shed 3 bases and J 7 bases; nucleotides not matched to a gene: 5. This CDR3 reads CASSHPGQGVEKLFF. In nucleotides, the CDR3 is TGCGCCAGCAGCCACCCTGGACAGGGGGTTGAAAAACTGTTTTTT.

The chain uses TRBV2 and TRBJ1-1; D is possibly TRBD1 (5 bases). This CDR3 region has 16 residues. The V end lost 0 bases, the J end lost 1 base, and 12 bases lay between the germline ends. From germline, CDR1 is SNHLY and CDR2 FYNNEI. This CDR3 reads CASSEAKRGGNTEAFF. CDR3 sequence (DNA): TGTGCCAGCAGTGAAGCGAAGAGGGGAGGGAACACTGAAGCTTTCTTT.

This clone was counted a single time. The chain has TRBV2 and TRBJ2-7; TRBD1 aligns across 9 bases. Germline V gene sequence: CDR1 SNHLY, CDR2 FYNNEI. The CDR3 sequence is 12 residues long. Trimming cost V 8 bases and J 6 bases; bases outside gene matches: 5. The CDR3 DNA reads as TGTGCCAGCGGACAGGGGAGTTCCGAGCAGTACTTC. This codes for CASGQGSSEQYF.

The chain couples TRBV19 to TRBJ2-5; tentative D call: TRBD2 (5 bases). CDR1 is LNHDA and CDR2 is SQIVND in the germline V gene (reference sequence). V was shortened by 5 bases and J by 4 bases, with 11 bases between the two germline ends. This CDR3 has 13 residues. The DNA of the CDR3 is TGTGCCAGTAGTCCCGCGGCGGGAGAGACCCAGTACTTC. Its protein is CASSPAAGETQYF.

This chain joins TRBV27 and TRBJ2-1, with D possibly TRBD2 on 5 matching bases. The CDR3 extends over 15 amino acids. The germline V gene has CDR1 MNHEY and CDR2 SMNVEV (reference sequence). V was shortened by 5 bases and J by 4 bases, with 15 bases between the two germline ends. The CDR3 protein is CASSAPGSPYNEQFF. The CDR3 bases are TGTGCCAGCAGTGCACCGGGATCCCCTTACAATGAGCAGTTCTTC.

CDR3 sequence: CASSLGVQGEQFF. DNA of the CDR3: TGTGCCAGCAGCTTAGGGGTACAGGGGGAGCAGTTCTTC. V gene TRBV7-2 combines with J gene TRBJ2-1; 7 bases line up with TRBD1. CDR3 length equals 13 residues. Germline V CDR1 and CDR2: SGHTA, FQGNSA. V lost 1 base to trimming and J lost 10 bases; unmatched junction nucleotides: 4.

V gene TRBV29-1 combines with J gene TRBJ2-5, with 7 bases lining up with TRBD2. Germline CDR1 is SQVTM and CDR2 is ANQGSEA. The J segment lost 5 bases and the V segment lost 1 base, leaving 7 bases of the junction unmatched. The CDR3 is 14 amino acids. In DNA, the CDR3 is TGCAGCGTTGAAGGGGCTAGCGGCTCGGAGACCCAGTACTTC. It encodes CSVEGASGSETQYF.

This chain links TRBV2 with TRBJ2-1; TRBD2 matches at 9 bases. The CDR3 is made up of 14 amino acids. With V trimmed by 1 base and J by 10 bases, 5 bases remained unmatched. Germline assignment: CDR1 SNHLY and CDR2 FYNNEI. As DNA, the CDR3 is TGTGCCAGCAGTGAAGGAGCCAGCGGGAGGGAGCAGTTCTTC. The encoded protein is CASSEGASGREQFF.

The chain joins TRBV12-5 to TRBJ1-1; D may be TRBD1 (5 bases). Per the germline V gene, CDR1 is LGHNT and CDR2 is FRNRAP. V shed 3 bases and J shed 6 bases, with 11 bases lying between them. The CDR3 has 13 amino acids. Here the CDR3 reads CASGFGGGAEAFF. The DNA of the CDR3 is TGTGCTAGTGGTTTCGGGGGAGGGGCTGAAGCTTTCTTT.